This TCR beta chain was identified during a study of OX40 agonist ivuxolimab in advanced cancers. Profiled with immunoSEQ multiplex PCR; TCRdb holds only in-frame clones, not every one. Among about 66,000 clones, roughly 89% were seen once, and the ten largest hold 13% to 15%. Germline V gene sequence: CDR1 MDHEN, CDR2 SYDVKM. The CDR3 consists of 15 residues. The ends were cut back, 7 bases at V and 0 bases at J, with 14 bases in the middle. The source was CD4+ or CD8+ T cells sorted from blood, collected in a trial of the OX40 agonist ivuxolimab. The sequence came from an adult with an advanced solid tumor such as melanoma, head and neck, liver or kidney cancer. J is TRBJ2-3 and V is TRBV28, with D perhaps TRBD2 (5 bases). This chain's CDR3 is CASTTSRTSTDTQYF. In nucleotides, the CDR3 is TGTGCCAGCACCACTTCGCGGACTAGCACAGATACGCAGTATTTT.